Shown below are 18 T cell receptor beta chains from a single sample sequenced in a study of blood T cell repertoires in COVID-19. Produced via immunoSEQ multiplex PCR; TCRdb's table is partial and in-frame only. The sample comprises more than 400,000 clones, about nine tenths of which are singletons, and roughly 0.7% rests with the top ten. The sequenced material came from PBMCs or T cells enriched from blood (not recorded which). All receptors derive from a woman aged 18-29 years who had recovered from COVID-19.

The gene calls are TRBV10-3 and TRBJ1-2; 8 bases line up with TRBD1. Trimming removed 6 bases from V and 8 bases from J; junction bases left unmatched: 8. Germline values: CDR1 ENHRY, CDR2 SYGVKD. The CDR3 has 13 amino acids. The CDR3 loop is CAIRPDREGGYTF. The CDR3 nucleotides read TGTGCCATCAGACCGGACAGGGAGGGCGGCTACACCTTC.

The J gene is TRBJ2-7, the V gene TRBV5-6; D might be TRBD1 (5 bases). The germline CDR1 and CDR2 sequences are SGHDT and YYEEEE. This CDR3 is 14 amino acids long. V was pared by 4 bases and J by 5 bases, with 16 bases between. The CDR3 here is CASSAVGQFDEQYF. CDR3 nucleotide sequence: TGTGCCAGCAGCGCCGTGGGGCAGTTCGACGAGCAGTACTTC.

V gene TRBV5-1 combines with J gene TRBJ1-1; D is undetermined. Deletions cut 1 base from V and 6 bases from J, with 10 bases between. This CDR3 contains 13 residues. The germline gives CDR1 SGHRS, CDR2 YFSETQ. The DNA of the CDR3 is TGCGCCAGCAGCTTGAATACAGCTTCTGAAGCTTTCTTT. As protein: CASSLNTASEAFF.

J is TRBJ1-3 and V is TRBV4-1; D not certain. The CDR3 covers 17 residues. Germline lookup yields CDR1 MGHRA and CDR2 YSYEKL. V was shortened by 3 bases and J by 0 bases, with 15 bases between the two germline ends. CDR3 sequence (DNA): TGCGCCAGCAGCCAGGCATTTCAGGTCGACTCTGGAAACACCATATATTTT. Protein: CASSQAFQVDSGNTIYF.

CDR3 amino acids: CASSRGGGEQYF. The CDR3 DNA reads TGTGCCAGCAGTCGCGGGGGAGGGGAGCAGTACTTC. The V gene is TRBV7-9, the J gene TRBJ2-7; TRBD2 matches at 7 bases. This CDR3 comprises 12 residues. The V gene end was trimmed by 6 bases and the J gene end by 7 bases; junction bases not matched to a gene: 6. Germline V gene sequence: CDR1 SEHNR, CDR2 FQNEAQ (reference sequence).

The chain combines TRBV4-1 with TRBJ2-3; 12 positions agree with TRBD2. The CDR3 runs to 16 residues. CDR1 MGHRA and CDR2 YSYEKL come from the germline V gene. Trimming removed 4 bases from V and 3 bases from J; junction bases left unmatched: 5. The CDR3 region is CASSLRLAGETDTQYF. The CDR3 DNA reads TGCGCCAGCAGCCTCAGACTAGCGGGGGAGACAGATACGCAGTATTTT.

V usage is TRBV19 and J usage is TRBJ2-1; D is unresolved. The CDR3 is made up of 11 amino acids. CDR1 and CDR2 (germline): LNHDA, SQIVND (reference sequence). V lost 8 bases and J lost 7, with 9 bases in between. CDR3 region: CASGPFNEQFF. CDR3 sequence (DNA): TGTGCCAGTGGGCCTTTTAATGAGCAGTTCTTC.

This chain links TRBV18 with TRBJ2-1; D might be TRBD1 (6 bases). Trimming took off 2 bases at V and 0 bases at J, with 26 bases between the two ends. From germline, CDR1 is KGHSH and CDR2 LQKENI. The CDR3 covers 21 residues. CDR3 amino acids: CASSPIPILRQDHLSYNEQFF. CDR3 in DNA: TGTGCCAGCTCACCAATCCCGATCCTTCGACAGGACCATCTCTCCTACAATGAGCAGTTCTTC.

The CDR3 sequence: CSASAGGTPPLHF. CDR3 bases: TGCAGTGCTAGTGCAGGGGGCACCCCACCCCTCCACTTT. The chain carries TRBV20-1 and TRBJ1-6; TRBD1 matches 8 bases. This CDR3 region has 13 residues. The germline V gene encodes CDR1 DFQATT and CDR2 SNEGSKA (reference sequence). J was trimmed by 11 bases and V by 3 bases; bases with no gene match: 6.

The rearrangement links TRBV12-5 to TRBJ1-1; a weak D match, TRBD1 (5 bases). V lost 6 bases to trimming and J lost 7 bases, with 24 bases between them. The CDR3 has 16 amino acids. The germline CDR1 and CDR2 sequences are LGHNT and FRNRAP. CDR3 nucleotide sequence: TGTGCTAGTGGGACCCCGCGGATCGCAGGGTCTGATGAAGCTTTCTTT. Residues: CASGTPRIAGSDEAFF.

About this clone itself: At the DNA level, this CDR3 is encoded by other sequences in the same sample as well. The genes are TRBV15 and TRBJ2-5; tentatively, D is TRBD2 (5 bases). Germline loops: CDR1 LNHNV, CDR2 YYDKDF (reference sequence). This CDR3 comprises 12 residues. V was trimmed by 3 bases and J by 4 bases, leaving 6 bases between them. CDR3 residues: CATSRAGETQYF. In DNA form, the CDR3 reads TGTGCCACCAGCAGGGCGGGAGAGACCCAGTACTTC.

The chain couples TRBV27 to TRBJ1-1; 9 bases map to TRBD1. The CDR3 runs to 22 residues. Germline CDR1 and CDR2: MNHEY and SMNVEV (reference sequence). V shed 5 bases, J shed 4 bases, and the junction held 29 bases outside the gene matches. Here the CDR3 reads CASSPRYQTGGGYRSGGTEAFF. CDR3 in DNA: TGTGCCAGCAGTCCTAGATACCAAACAGGGGGCGGATACCGAAGTGGTGGCACTGAAGCTTTCTTT.

This clone was detected only a few times. The chain recombines TRBV5-4 with TRBJ2-5; D might be TRBD2 (6 bases). The V end lost 0 bases, the J end lost 4 bases, and 7 bases lay between the germline ends. Germline assignment: CDR1 SGHNT and CDR2 YYREEE (reference sequence). The CDR3 covers 13 residues. The CDR3 bases are TGTGCCAGCAGCTTGGTGGGGGGAGAGACCCAGTACTTC. Its translation: CASSLVGGETQYF. The complete variable domain, with remaining parts taken from reference TRBV5-4 and TRBJ2-5, reads ETGVTQSPTHLIKTRGQQVTLRCSSQSGHNTVSWYQQALGQGPQFIFQYYREEENGRGNFPPRFSGLQFPNYSSELNVNALELDDSALYLCASSLVGGETQYFGPGTRLLVL.

The gene calls are TRBV6-5 and TRBJ2-7; D is perhaps TRBD1 (6 bases). This CDR3 is 13 amino acids long. CDR1 and CDR2 (germline): MNHEY, SVGAGI. Trimming took off 4 bases at V and 6 bases at J, with 13 bases between the two ends. The CDR3: CASSFGGRSEQYF. The CDR3 DNA reads TGTGCCAGCAGTTTTGGGGGCCGGAGCGAGCAGTACTTC.

The rearrangement links TRBV19 to TRBJ2-4, with TRBD1 as a possible D gene (5 bases). V lost 6 bases to trimming and J lost 8 bases, with 17 bases between them. This CDR3 region has 14 residues. Germline V gene data show CDR1 as LNHDA and CDR2 as SQIVND (reference sequence). This chain's CDR3 is CASRDRQSEDIQYF. CDR3 DNA: TGTGCCAGTAGAGATAGACAGTCCGAGGACATTCAGTACTTC.

V gene TRBV30 combines with J gene TRBJ1-5; a weak D match, TRBD1 (5 bases). This CDR3 is 13 amino acids long. Trimming removed 0 bases from V and 7 bases from J, with 10 bases in between. The germline gives CDR1 GTSNPN, CDR2 SVGIG (reference sequence). The chain's CDR3 is CAWSVHAGQPQHF. The CDR3 region has the DNA TGTGCCTGGAGTGTACACGCAGGGCAGCCCCAGCATTTT. The full variable domain, with the rest looked up from reference TRBV30 and TRBJ1-5, is SQTIHQWPATLVQPVGSPLSLECTVEGTSNPNLYWYRQAAGRGLQLLFYSVGIGQISSEVPQNLSASRPQDRQFILSSKKLLLSDSGFYLCAWSVHAGQPQHFGDGTRLSIL.

V is TRBV5-1 and J is TRBJ2-7, with 7 bases that match TRBD2. The CDR3 is 16 residues long. The germline gives CDR1 SGHRS, CDR2 YFSETQ. V shed 2 bases and J 1 base; nucleotides not matched to a gene: 9. In DNA, the CDR3 is TGCGCCAGCAGCTTTCTCGCGGGGGTTTTATCCTACGAGCAGTACTTC. Its protein product is CASSFLAGVLSYEQYF.

This clone was seen just once. The V call is TRBV18, the J call TRBJ1-3; no firm D call. This CDR3 contains 15 residues. V was shortened by 3 bases and J by 7 bases, with 16 bases between the two germline ends. Germline-derived CDR1 and CDR2 are KGHSH and LQKENI. The CDR3 DNA follows: TGTGCCAGCTCACCTGTTGGCCCCCGCGGGAACACCATATATTTT. Translating gives CASSPVGPRGNTIYF. Using reference TRBV18 and TRBJ1-3 for the parts outside the CDR3, the full variable domain is NAGVMQNPRHLVRRRGQEARLRCSPMKGHSHVYWYRQLPEEGLKFMVYLQKENIIDESGMPKERFSAEFPKEGPSILRIQQVVRGDSAAYFCASSPVGPRGNTIYFGEGSWLTVV.